A single T cell receptor beta chain is shown here with its context. What it recognizes is unknown. The junction does not match germline at one end; this may be a read error. The data are from a study of cytomegalovirus exposure and HLA in healthy donors. Broader study findings: In an earlier analysis, most TCR beta V segments were productive about 90% or about 30% of the time. Analyses of presence and absence presupposed an approximately uniform sequencing depth across donors.

CDR1 and CDR2 from the germline V gene are SEHNR and FQNEAQ (reference sequence). The CDR3 is 15 amino acids. PCR involved 60 Vbeta and 13 Jbeta primers. In the original workflow: Later, an analysis found approximately 80 million unique TCR beta chains, and 10 million to 11 million of these were shared. Data came from immunoSEQ multiplex PCR; TCRdb stores just in-frame clones and leaves some out. The V and J calls and the clone size are those of that table, but D and trimming were determined from the DNA. The sample includes 250,000 to 350,000 clones, 70% to 90% of them seen just once. The V and J genes are TRBV7-9 and TRBJ1-3; 9 positions agree with TRBD1. Material for sequencing was PBMCs. This receptor was obtained from a man between 40 and 49 years old in good health and CMV-seropositive. For the CDR3, the DNA is TGTTCCAGCAGCAAACAGGGGGCGCCGGGAAACACCATATATTTT. It translates to CSSSKQGAPGNTIYF. Full variable domain (missing parts from reference TRBV7-9 and TRBJ1-3): DTGVSQNPRHKITKRGQNVTFRCDPISEHNRLYWYRQTLGQGPEFLTYFQNEAQLEKSRLLSDRFSAERPKGSFSTLEIQRTEQGDSAMYLCSSSKQGAPGNTIYFGEGSWLTVV.